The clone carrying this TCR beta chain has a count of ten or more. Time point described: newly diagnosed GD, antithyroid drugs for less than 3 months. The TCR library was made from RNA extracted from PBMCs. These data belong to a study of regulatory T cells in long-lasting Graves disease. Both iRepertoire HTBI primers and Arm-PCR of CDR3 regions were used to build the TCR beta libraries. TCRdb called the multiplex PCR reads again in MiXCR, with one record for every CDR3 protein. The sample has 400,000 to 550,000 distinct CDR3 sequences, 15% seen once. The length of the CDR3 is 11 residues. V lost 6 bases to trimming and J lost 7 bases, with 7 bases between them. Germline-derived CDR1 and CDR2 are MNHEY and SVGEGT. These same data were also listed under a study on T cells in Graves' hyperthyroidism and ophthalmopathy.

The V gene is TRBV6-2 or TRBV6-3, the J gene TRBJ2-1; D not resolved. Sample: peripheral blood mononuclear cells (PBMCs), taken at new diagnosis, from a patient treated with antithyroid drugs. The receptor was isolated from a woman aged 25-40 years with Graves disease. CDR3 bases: TGTGCCAGCAGCCCGAGAAATGAGCAGTTCTTC. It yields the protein CASSPRNEQFF.